This T cell receptor beta chain was obtained from a study of T cells in Graves' hyperthyroidism and ophthalmopathy. Patients with uncontrolled infections, other autoimmune diseases, pregnancy or lactation were excluded. Together with thyroid ultrasound, orbital computed tomography, serum thyroxine and TRAb, clinical symptoms were used for diagnoses. The PBMCs were sourced from fresh peripheral blood (around 9.3 ml). Study-wide results and caveats: Ophthalmopathy onset followed model prediction by a median about six months.

The investigators amplified TCR beta CDR3 regions from RNA transcripts. Carried out on the TCR CDR3, a first-round RT-PCR used the HTBI primer set. TCRdb reprocessed the multiplex PCR reads via MiXCR and lists one record per CDR3 protein. The table lists under 450,000 distinct CDR3 sequences, 15% to 18% of them singletons. The CDR3 has 14 amino acids. V was clipped by 7 bases and J by 4 bases, with 14 bases between them. CDR1 is SNHLY and CDR2 is FYNNEI in the germline V gene. This clonotype was counted at least ten times. Its antigen is as yet unknown. The source of this sequence is a woman in her late teens or twenties with Graves' hyperthyroidism. The source material was blood. The rearrangement links TRBV2 to TRBJ1-5; possible D gene TRBD1, 6 bases. This CDR3 reads CASTVGAQNQPQHF. The CDR3 nucleotides are TGTGCCAGCACGGTGGGGGCCCAGAATCAGCCCCAGCATTTT.